This T cell receptor (beta chain) is from a study of T cell responses to AZD1222 COVID-19 vaccine. Profiled with immunoSEQ multiplex PCR; TCRdb holds only in-frame clones, not every one. The sample has about 150,000 clones; about 95% are singletons. Broader study findings: At baseline, seropositivity was found in only 5 to 7 AZD1222 recipients.

Concerning this clone itself: Its antigen is still unknown.

The source was peripheral blood, collected on day 0 of AZD1222 vaccination. The origin of this receptor is an adult in good health.

CDR3 nucleotide sequence: TGTGCCAGCAGTTCGTCTCCGGGACTAGCAGGGTTTCGCGAGCAGTACGTC. This translates into CASSSSPGLAGFREQYV. The chain is built from TRBV6-2 or TRBV6-3 and TRBJ2-7; TRBD2 matches 9 bases. Germline V gene data show CDR1 as MNHEY and CDR2 as SVGEGT. The V gene end was trimmed by 4 bases and the J gene end by 6 bases; junction bases not matched to a gene: 16. The CDR3 length is 17 residues.